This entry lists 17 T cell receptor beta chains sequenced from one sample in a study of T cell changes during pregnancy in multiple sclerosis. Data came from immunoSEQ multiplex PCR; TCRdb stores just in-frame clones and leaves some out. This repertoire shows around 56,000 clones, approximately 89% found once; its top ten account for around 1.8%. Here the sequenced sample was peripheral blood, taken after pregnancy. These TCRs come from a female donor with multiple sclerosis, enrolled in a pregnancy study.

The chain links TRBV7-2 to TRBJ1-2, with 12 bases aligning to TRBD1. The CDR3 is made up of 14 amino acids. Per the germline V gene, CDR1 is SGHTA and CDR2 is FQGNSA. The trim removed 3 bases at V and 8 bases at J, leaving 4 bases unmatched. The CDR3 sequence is CASSFVGTGGGYTF. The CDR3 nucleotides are TGTGCCAGCAGCTTCGTGGGGACAGGGGGCGGCTACACCTTC.

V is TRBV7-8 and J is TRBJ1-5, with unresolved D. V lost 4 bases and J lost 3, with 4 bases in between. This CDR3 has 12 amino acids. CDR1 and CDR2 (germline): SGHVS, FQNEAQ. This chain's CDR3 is CASSYSNQPQHF. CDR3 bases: TGTGCCAGCAGCTACTCCAATCAGCCCCAGCATTTT.

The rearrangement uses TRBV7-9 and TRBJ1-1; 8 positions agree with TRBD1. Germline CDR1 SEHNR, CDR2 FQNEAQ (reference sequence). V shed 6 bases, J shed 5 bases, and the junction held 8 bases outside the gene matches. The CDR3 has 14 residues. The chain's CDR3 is CASSLQGEGTEAFF. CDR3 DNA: TGTGCCAGCAGTCTACAGGGGGAAGGAACTGAAGCTTTCTTT.

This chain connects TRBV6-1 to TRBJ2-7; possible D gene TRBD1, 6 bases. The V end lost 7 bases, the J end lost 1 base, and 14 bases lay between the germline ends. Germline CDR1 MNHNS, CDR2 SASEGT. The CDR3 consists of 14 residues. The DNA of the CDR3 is TGTGCCAGCATCGGACAGTCACCTTCCTACGAGCAGTACTTC. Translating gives CASIGQSPSYEQYF.

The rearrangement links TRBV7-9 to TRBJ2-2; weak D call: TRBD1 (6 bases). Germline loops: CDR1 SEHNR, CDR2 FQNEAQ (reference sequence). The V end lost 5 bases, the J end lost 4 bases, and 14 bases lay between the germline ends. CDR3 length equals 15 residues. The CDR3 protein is CASSPTGSGTGELFF. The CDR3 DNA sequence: TGTGCCAGCAGCCCCACAGGGTCGGGCACCGGGGAGCTGTTTTTT.

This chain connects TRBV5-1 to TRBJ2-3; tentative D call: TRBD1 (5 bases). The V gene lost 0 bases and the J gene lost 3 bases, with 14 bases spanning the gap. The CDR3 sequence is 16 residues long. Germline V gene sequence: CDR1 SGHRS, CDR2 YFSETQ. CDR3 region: CASSLGPRVLTDTQYF. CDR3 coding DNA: TGCGCCAGCAGCTTGGGACCCAGGGTATTAACAGATACGCAGTATTTT.

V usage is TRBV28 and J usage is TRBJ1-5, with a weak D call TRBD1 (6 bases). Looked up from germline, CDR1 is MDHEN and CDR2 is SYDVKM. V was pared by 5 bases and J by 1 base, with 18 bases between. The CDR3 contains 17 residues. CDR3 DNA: TGTGCCAGCAGTGGGTGGGGGCAGGGGTTCAGCAATCAGCCCCAGCATTTT. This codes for CASSGWGQGFSNQPQHF. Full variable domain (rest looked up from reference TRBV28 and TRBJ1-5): DVKVTQSSRYLVKRTGEKVFLECVQDMDHENMFWYRQDPGLGLRLIYFSYDVKMKEKGDIPEGYSVSREKKERFSLILESASTNQTSMYLCASSGWGQGFSNQPQHFGDGTRLSIL.

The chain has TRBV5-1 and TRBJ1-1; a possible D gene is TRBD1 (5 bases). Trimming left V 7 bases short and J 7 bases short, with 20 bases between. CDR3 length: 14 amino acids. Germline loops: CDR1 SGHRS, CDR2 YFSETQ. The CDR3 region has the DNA TGCGCCAGCTCTGTGGGGGTCCTAGCGGGTGAAGCTTTCTTT. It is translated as CASSVGVLAGEAFF.

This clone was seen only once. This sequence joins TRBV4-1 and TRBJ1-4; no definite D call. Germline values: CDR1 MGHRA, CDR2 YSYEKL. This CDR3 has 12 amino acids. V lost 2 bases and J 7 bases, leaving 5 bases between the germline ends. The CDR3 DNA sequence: TGCGCCAGCAGCCAATTCGGTGAAAAACTGTTTTTT. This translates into CASSQFGEKLFF.

The DNA of the CDR3 is TGCGCCAGTGGGACAGCAAACACCGGGGAGCTGTTTTTT. It is translated as CASGTANTGELFF. This rearrangement joins TRBV10-1 to TRBJ2-2, with 7 bases lining up with TRBD1. With 9 bases clipped from V and 2 bases from J, the junction kept 3 bases outside the gene matches. The CDR3 has 13 residues. Germline V gives CDR1 WNHNN, CDR2 SYGVQD (reference sequence).

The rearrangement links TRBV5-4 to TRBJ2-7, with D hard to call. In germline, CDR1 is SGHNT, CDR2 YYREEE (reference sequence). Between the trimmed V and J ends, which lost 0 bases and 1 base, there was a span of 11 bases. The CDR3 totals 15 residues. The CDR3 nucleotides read TGTGCCAGCAGCTTGGACATGTCAAGTTCCTACGAGCAGTACTTC. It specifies CASSLDMSSSYEQYF.

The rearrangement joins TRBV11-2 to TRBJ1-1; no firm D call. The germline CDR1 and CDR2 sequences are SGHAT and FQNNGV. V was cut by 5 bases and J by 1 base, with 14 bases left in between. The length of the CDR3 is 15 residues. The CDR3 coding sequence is TGTGCCAGCAGCCGGAGAGGGCTGGGGAACACTGAAGCTTTCTTT. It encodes CASSRRGLGNTEAFF.

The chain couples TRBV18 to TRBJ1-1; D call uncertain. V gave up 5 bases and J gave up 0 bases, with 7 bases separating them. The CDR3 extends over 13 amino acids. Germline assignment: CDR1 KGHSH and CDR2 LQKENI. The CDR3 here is CASSVEMNTEAFF. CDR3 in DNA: TGTGCCAGCTCAGTCGAGATGAACACTGAAGCTTTCTTT.

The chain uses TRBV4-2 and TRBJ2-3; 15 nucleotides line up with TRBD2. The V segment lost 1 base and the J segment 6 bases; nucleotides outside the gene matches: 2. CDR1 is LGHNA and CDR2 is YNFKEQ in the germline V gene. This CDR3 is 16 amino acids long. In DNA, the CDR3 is TGTGCCAGCAGCCAAGGGACTAGCGGGGGGGCCGATACGCAGTATTTT. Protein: CASSQGTSGGADTQYF.

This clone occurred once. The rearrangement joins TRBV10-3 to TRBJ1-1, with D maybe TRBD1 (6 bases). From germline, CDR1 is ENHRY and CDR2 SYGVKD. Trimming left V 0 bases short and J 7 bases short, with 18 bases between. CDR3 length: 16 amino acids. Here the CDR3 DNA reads TGTGCCATCAGTGAGTCGGGGTTGGCAGGGGCGGATGAAGCTTTCTTT. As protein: CAISESGLAGADEAFF.

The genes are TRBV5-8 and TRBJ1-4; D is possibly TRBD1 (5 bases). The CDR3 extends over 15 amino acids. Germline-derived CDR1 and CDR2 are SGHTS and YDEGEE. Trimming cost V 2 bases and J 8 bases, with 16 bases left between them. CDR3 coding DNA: TGTGCCAGCAGCTTAGACTCGTTCCAGGGCGAAAAACTGTTTTTT. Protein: CASSLDSFQGEKLFF.

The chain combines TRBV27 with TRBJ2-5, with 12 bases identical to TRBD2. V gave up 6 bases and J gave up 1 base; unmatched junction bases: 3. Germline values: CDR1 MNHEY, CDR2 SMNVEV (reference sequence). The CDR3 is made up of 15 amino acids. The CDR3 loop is CASSWTSGVQETQYF. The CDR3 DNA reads TGTGCCAGCAGCTGGACTAGCGGGGTCCAAGAGACCCAGTACTTC.